Below are 10 T cell receptor beta chains sequenced from a single sample in a study of cytomegalovirus exposure and HLA in healthy donors (dated by TCRdb to about 2017). Receptor amplification or capture employed the immunoSEQ multiplex PCR assay. The table comes from immuneACCESS by way of TCRdb, which keeps in-frame sequences with V and J called. Part of the clones is missing from these tables; in studies checked, under half for an unresolved V gene and the rest for unknown reasons. This sample gives 110,000 to 150,000 clones in total; roughly 92% of them show up just once. The ten largest clones represent roughly 0.7% of the sample. The sample comprised PBMCs. These receptors all come from a young man in good health and CMV-seronegative.

The J gene is TRBJ2-7, the V gene TRBV27; weak D call: TRBD2 (7 bases). Germline V gives CDR1 MNHEY, CDR2 SMNVEV (reference sequence). The CDR3 has 19 residues. The ends were cut back, 5 bases at V and 5 bases at J, with 31 bases in the middle. The CDR3 DNA is TGTGCCAGCAGTCCTTCCGCCAGGGGAGGGGTCCAGAGGTTGGACGAGCAGTACTTC. Translation: CASSPSARGGVQRLDEQYF.

This clone was picked up one time. The chain is built from TRBV7-9 and TRBJ1-1; D not resolved. Per germline, CDR1 SEHNR and CDR2 FQNEAQ (reference sequence). V was clipped by 3 bases and J by 2 bases, with 10 bases between them. CDR3 length equals 14 residues. CDR3 sequence: CASSFDRGNTEAFF. The CDR3 coding sequence is TGTGCCAGCAGCTTCGATCGGGGAAACACTGAAGCTTTCTTT.

The rearrangement uses TRBV7-6 and TRBJ1-6; D is perhaps TRBD1 (5 bases). The CDR3 is 16 amino acids. Trimming shortened V by 2 bases and J by 6 bases, and 14 bases separated the two germline ends. CDR1 is SGHVS and CDR2 is FNYEAQ in the germline V gene. CDR3 residues: CASSLRRGVGNSPLHF. CDR3 coding DNA: TGTGCCAGCAGCTTACGGCGGGGGGTTGGTAATTCACCCCTCCACTTT.

This chain connects TRBV5-4 to TRBJ2-3; D ambiguous. This CDR3 region has 15 residues. Germline V gene lookup returns CDR1 SGHNT and CDR2 YYREEE (reference sequence). V shed 1 base and J shed 1 base, with 10 bases lying between them. CDR3 nucleotide sequence: TGTGCCAGCAGCTTGAGAGGCCCGGGCACAGATACGCAGTATTTT. Its translation is CASSLRGPGTDTQYF.

A single count supports this clone. V and J are TRBV7-9 and TRBJ2-7; 8 nucleotides match TRBD2. Germline V gene data show CDR1 as SEHNR and CDR2 as FQNEAQ (reference sequence). Trimming at V came to 5 bases and at J to 0 bases, leaving 6 bases not matched to a gene. The CDR3 is 15 amino acids. The CDR3 sequence is CASSRSGGSSYEQYV. The CDR3 DNA sequence: TGTGCCAGCAGCCGCAGCGGGGGAAGCTCCTACGAGCAGTACGTC.

The chain recombines TRBV11-2 with TRBJ1-1; 9 nucleotides align to TRBD1. From germline, CDR1 is SGHAT and CDR2 FQNNGV. Trimming at V came to 0 bases and at J to 6 bases, leaving 14 bases not matched to a gene. CDR3 length: 18 amino acids. CDR3 in amino acids: CASSLDPRDREGVAEAFF. For the CDR3, the DNA is TGTGCCAGCAGCTTAGACCCCCGGGACAGGGAGGGAGTAGCTGAAGCTTTCTTT.

This chain joins TRBV4-1 and TRBJ2-7; 13 positions match TRBD2. CDR1 MGHRA and CDR2 YSYEKL come from the germline V gene. The CDR3 runs 18 residues. Losses at the gene ends were 1 base for V and 2 bases for J; bases not matched to a gene: 8. This chain's CDR3 is CASSQVATSGGPAYEQYF. CDR3 nucleotides: TGCGCCAGCAGCCAAGTTGCGACTAGCGGGGGGCCCGCCTACGAGCAGTACTTC.

This clone was picked up one time. The gene calls are TRBV6-6 and TRBJ1-1; perhaps TRBD1 as D (6 bases). CDR3 length: 13 amino acids. Germline V lookup: CDR1 MNHNY, CDR2 SVGAGI (reference sequence). V was cut by 7 bases and J by 6 bases, with 15 bases left in between. The CDR3 coding sequence is TGTGCCAGCAAAAACCCACAGGGCTCTGAAGCTTTCTTT. Translated: CASKNPQGSEAFF.

The V and J genes are TRBV9 and TRBJ2-1, with D possibly matching TRBD1 (5 bases). The germline gives CDR1 SGDLS, CDR2 YYNGEE. The V and J ends lost 0 bases and 5 bases respectively, with 12 bases between them. The CDR3 consists of 15 residues. DNA of the CDR3: TGTGCCAGCAGCGTAGGGCAGGGAACACACAATGAGCAGTTCTTC. Its protein product is CASSVGQGTHNEQFF.

This chain joins TRBV10-3 and TRBJ2-2, with D perhaps TRBD1 (6 bases). The V gene lost 6 bases and the J gene lost 6 bases, with 11 bases spanning the gap. Per the germline V gene, CDR1 is ENHRY and CDR2 is SYGVKD. This CDR3 has 13 amino acids. The CDR3: CAIRTGSAGELFF. The CDR3 DNA follows: TGTGCCATCAGAACAGGGTCCGCCGGGGAGCTGTTTTTT.